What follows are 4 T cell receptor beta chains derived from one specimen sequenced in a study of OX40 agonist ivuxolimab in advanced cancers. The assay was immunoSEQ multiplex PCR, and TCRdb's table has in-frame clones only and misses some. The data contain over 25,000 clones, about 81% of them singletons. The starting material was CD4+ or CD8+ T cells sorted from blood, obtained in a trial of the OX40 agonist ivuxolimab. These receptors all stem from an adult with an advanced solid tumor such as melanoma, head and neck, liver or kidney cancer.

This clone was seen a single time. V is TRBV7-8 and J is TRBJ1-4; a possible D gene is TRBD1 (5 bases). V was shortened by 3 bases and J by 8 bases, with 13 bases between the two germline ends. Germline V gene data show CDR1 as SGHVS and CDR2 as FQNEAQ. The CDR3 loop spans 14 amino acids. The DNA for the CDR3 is TGTGCCAGCAGCTTCGGGACCGGGAAGGAAAAACTGTTTTTT. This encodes CASSFGTGKEKLFF.

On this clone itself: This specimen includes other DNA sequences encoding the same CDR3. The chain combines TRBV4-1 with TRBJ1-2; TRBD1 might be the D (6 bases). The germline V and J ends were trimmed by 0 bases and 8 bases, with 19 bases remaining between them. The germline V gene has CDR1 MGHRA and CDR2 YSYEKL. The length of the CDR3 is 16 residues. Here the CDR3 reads CASSQDRGGRVGGYTF. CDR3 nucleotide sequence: TGCGCCAGCAGCCAAGATAGGGGGGGCAGGGTGGGCGGCTACACCTTC.

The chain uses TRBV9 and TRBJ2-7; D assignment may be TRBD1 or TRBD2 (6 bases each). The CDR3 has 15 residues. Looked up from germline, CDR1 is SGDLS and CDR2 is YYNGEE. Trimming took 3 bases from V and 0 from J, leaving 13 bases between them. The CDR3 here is CASSADGGLSYEQYF. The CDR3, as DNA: TGTGCCAGCAGCGCCGATGGGGGGCTCTCCTACGAGCAGTACTTC.

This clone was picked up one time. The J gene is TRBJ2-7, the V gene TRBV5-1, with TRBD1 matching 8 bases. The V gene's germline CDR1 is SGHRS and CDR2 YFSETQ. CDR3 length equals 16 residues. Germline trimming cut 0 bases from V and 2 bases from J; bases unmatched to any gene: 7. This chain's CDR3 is CASSLGQGARAYEQYF. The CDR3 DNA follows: TGCGCCAGCAGCTTGGGGCAGGGGGCGAGGGCCTACGAGCAGTACTTC.